This TCR beta chain was sequenced for a study of cytomegalovirus exposure and HLA in healthy donors. Study-wide findings and caveats: No immune exposure information besides CMV serostatus was available. Within the data, a cluster of highly shared sequence variants was likely a sequencing artifact. The study reported that TCR beta sequences accurately predicted HLA-A and HLA-B alleles in most subjects. In a later analysis, HLA-associated TCR beta chains were more clonally expanded than equally common others.

Of note for this clone: Antigen specificity is unknown.

Researchers ran the PCR with 60 Vbeta and 13 Jbeta primers. Some clones are missing from TCRdb's copy, which holds only in-frame ones; the method was immunoSEQ multiplex PCR. The sample has around 140,000 clones. CDR1 ENHRY and CDR2 SYGVKD come from the germline V gene. Germline trimming cut 2 bases from V and 6 bases from J; bases unmatched to any gene: 10. The CDR3 is 16 residues long. Material for sequencing was PBMCs. The sequence was obtained from a woman between 35 and 50 years old in good health and CMV-seropositive. The chain joins TRBV10-3 to TRBJ2-3; TRBD2 matches 8 bases. The CDR3 reads CAISEPVAGRGDTQYF. In DNA form, the CDR3 reads TGTGCCATCAGTGAGCCGGTAGCGGGGAGGGGGGATACGCAGTATTTT.